Shown below are 17 T cell receptor beta chains from a single sample sequenced in a study of radiotherapy plus CTLA-4 blockade in lung cancer. Data came from immunoSEQ multiplex PCR; TCRdb stores just in-frame clones and leaves some out. The sample shows approximately 30,000 clones, roughly 71% of them seen only once. This specimen was peripheral blood, taken from a patient treated with radiotherapy plus ipilimumab. These TCRs come from a human donor with non-small cell lung cancer whose response to radiotherapy plus ipilimumab could not be evaluated.

This clone appeared a single time. The CDR3 DNA follows: TGTGCCAGCAGCCCTGACAGGGCGGCCTCTGGAAACACCATATATTTT. Residues: CASSPDRAASGNTIYF. This sequence joins TRBV7-2 and TRBJ1-3, with TRBD1 matching over 7 bases. Germline CDR1 and CDR2: SGHTA and FQGNSA. The CDR3 spans 16 residues. Losses at the gene ends were 5 bases for V and 0 bases for J; bases not matched to a gene: 7.

This clone was recorded once. The CDR3 here is CASSLLGASTNEKLFF. In nucleotides, the CDR3 is TGCGCCAGCAGCTTGTTAGGGGCCTCAACTAATGAAAAACTGTTTTTT. The J gene is TRBJ1-4, the V gene TRBV5-1, with D possibly being TRBD1 (5 bases). Germline CDR1 SGHRS, CDR2 YFSETQ. CDR3 length: 16 residues. V lost 1 base to trimming and J lost 0 bases, with 10 bases between them.

The rearrangement links TRBV6-5 to TRBJ2-4, with 7 bases lining up with TRBD1. CDR3 length equals 15 residues. Losses at the gene ends were 4 bases for V and 6 bases for J; bases not matched to a gene: 9. Germline V lookup: CDR1 MNHEY, CDR2 SVGAGI. The CDR3 DNA is TGTGCCAGCAGTTCGACACAGGGGTCCAGAAACATTCAGTACTTC. Its protein is CASSSTQGSRNIQYF.

The genes are TRBV29-1 and TRBJ1-5; no clear D gene. This CDR3 contains 13 residues. CDR1 is SQVTM, CDR2 ANQGSEA, per germline. V lost 3 bases, J lost 0 bases, and 6 bases lay in between. In nucleotides, the CDR3 is TGCAGCGTTGAGGTCAGTAGCAATCAGCCCCAGCATTTT. This translates into CSVEVSSNQPQHF.

The gene calls are TRBV5-1 and TRBJ2-1; 7 bases match TRBD1. Germline V gene lookup returns CDR1 SGHRS and CDR2 YFSETQ. This CDR3 is 16 amino acids long. Trimming cost V 2 bases and J 5 bases; bases outside gene matches: 10. The CDR3 sequence: CASSFRQGSIDNEQFF. The CDR3 coding sequence is TGCGCCAGCAGCTTTCGACAGGGTTCGATCGACAATGAGCAGTTCTTC. Full variable domain (remainder filled in from reference TRBV5-1 and TRBJ2-1): KAGVTQTPRYLIKTRGQQVTLSCSPISGHRSVSWYQQTPGQGLQFLFEYFSETQRNKGNFPGRFSGRQFSNSRSEMNVSTLELGDSALYLCASSFRQGSIDNEQFFGPGTRLTVL.

The chain employs TRBV7-3 and TRBJ2-1; TRBD2 matches at 11 bases. Germline CDR1 reads SGHTA; CDR2 reads FQGTGA. J was trimmed by 5 bases and V by 5 bases; bases with no gene match: 8. The CDR3 contains 16 residues. Here the CDR3 reads CASSTRLAGTHNEQFF. CDR3 DNA: TGTGCCAGCAGCACTCGACTAGCGGGGACCCACAATGAGCAGTTCTTC.

The chain recombines TRBV6-5 with TRBJ2-5; 7 bases line up with TRBD1. The ends lost 11 bases at V and 7 bases at J; junction bases unmatched: 13. Germline CDR1 MNHEY, CDR2 SVGAGI. The CDR3 covers 13 residues. DNA of the CDR3: TGTGCCGCAAGACAGGGATCCAGCCGGACCCAGTACTTC. It encodes CAARQGSSRTQYF.

This clone was picked up one time. The chain carries TRBV11-2 and TRBJ2-5, with TRBD2 matching over 10 bases. Germline assignment: CDR1 SGHAT and CDR2 FQNNGV. The CDR3 is 15 amino acids. V gave up 5 bases and J gave up 4 bases; unmatched junction bases: 7. As DNA, the CDR3 is TGTGCCAGCAGCCTAGGGCCTAGCGGGAGAGAGACCCAGTACTTC. It translates to CASSLGPSGRETQYF. Full variable domain (missing parts from reference TRBV11-2 and TRBJ2-5): EAGVAQSPRYKIIEKRQSVAFWCNPISGHATLYWYQQILGQGPKLLIQFQNNGVVDDSQLPKDRFSAERLKGVDSTLKIQPAKLEDSAVYLCASSLGPSGRETQYFGPGTRLLVL.

The V and J genes are TRBV6-5 and TRBJ2-7; TRBD1 matches 7 bases. The CDR3 is 14 amino acids. Germline V gives CDR1 MNHEY, CDR2 SVGAGI. V was pared by 7 bases and J by 0 bases, with 6 bases of the junction left unmatched. This chain's CDR3 is CASNRQGFSYEQYF. DNA for the CDR3: TGTGCCAGCAACCGACAGGGATTCTCCTACGAGCAGTACTTC.

The V gene is TRBV6-5, the J gene TRBJ1-5; TRBD1 agrees at 10 bases. The ends lost 4 bases at V and 5 bases at J; junction bases unmatched: 5. The CDR3 runs 15 residues. The V gene's germline CDR1 is MNHEY and CDR2 SVGAGI. The CDR3: CASSFQTGGDQPQHF. The CDR3 nucleotides are TGTGCCAGCAGTTTTCAGACAGGGGGCGATCAGCCCCAGCATTTT.

V is TRBV28 and J is TRBJ2-5; TRBD1 matches 7 bases. The J call is uncertain, as TRBJ2-7 better fits the DNA end. CDR3 length: 14 amino acids. Germline CDR1 reads MDHEN; CDR2 reads SYDVKM. The CDR3 is CASSLTGVPYEQYF. CDR3 in DNA: TGTGCCAGCAGTCTTACAGGGGTTCCCTACGAGCAGTACTTC.

This clone occurred a few times. The V and J genes are TRBV6-1 and TRBJ2-1, with TRBD2 identical over 15 bases. Looked up from germline, CDR1 is MNHNS and CDR2 is SASEGT. Losses at the gene ends were 4 bases for V and 9 bases for J; bases not matched to a gene: 4. This CDR3 has 15 amino acids. The CDR3 spells CASSGGLAGGTEQFF. CDR3 coding DNA: TGTGCCAGCAGTGGCGGACTAGCGGGGGGGACTGAGCAGTTCTTC.

J is TRBJ2-1 and V is TRBV27; 7 bases fit TRBD1. V dropped 5 bases and J dropped 5; count of bases not matched to a gene: 12. The CDR3 is 16 amino acids. Germline assignment: CDR1 MNHEY and CDR2 SMNVEV (reference sequence). CDR3 in amino acids: CASSRDRVRVNNEQFF. The CDR3 DNA is TGTGCCAGCAGTCGTGACAGGGTGCGGGTGAACAATGAGCAGTTCTTC.

This sequence joins TRBV5-1 and TRBJ2-3; weak D call: TRBD2 (5 bases). Looked up from germline, CDR1 is SGHRS and CDR2 is YFSETQ. The CDR3 is 12 residues long. V was clipped by 6 bases and J by 1 base, with 6 bases between them. This chain's CDR3 is CASNSGTDTQYF. CDR3 DNA: TGCGCCAGCAATAGCGGCACAGATACGCAGTATTTT.

This clone has just one count. This chain uses TRBV10-3 with TRBJ1-1, with TRBD1 identical over 8 bases. J lost 4 bases, V lost 7 bases, and 8 bases had no gene match. The germline gives CDR1 ENHRY, CDR2 SYGVKD. The CDR3 is 14 residues long. In DNA form, the CDR3 reads TGTGCCATCACCAGGACAGGGCGGGCCACTGAAGCTTTCTTT. Translation gives CAITRTGRATEAFF.

The CDR3 DNA reads as TGTGCCAGCTCAGCCACTAGCGGGAGCTTCTTCCATGAGCAGTTCTTC. Translating it yields CASSATSGSFFHEQFF. This chain uses TRBV18 with TRBJ2-1; 11 bases agree with TRBD2. CDR3 size: 16 residues. J lost 8 bases, V lost 5 bases, and 11 bases had no gene match. Germline CDR1 and CDR2: KGHSH and LQKENI.

In the case of this clone: One end of the junction does not line up with germline, which may come from a read error. The V gene is TRBV18, the J gene TRBJ1-1; D possibly corresponds to TRBD1 (5 bases). The CDR3 has 13 residues. The germline gives CDR1 KGHSH, CDR2 LQKENI. The CDR3 here is CASSPRQSPEALF. CDR3 bases: TGTGCCAGCTCACCCAGACAGAGCCCTGAAGCTCTCTTT.